This T cell receptor beta chain was recorded in a study of T-cell memory formation after mild COVID-19. Study information: Clusters of TCRs were largely donor specific.

TCRdb reprocessed the 5' RACE reads via MiXCR and lists one record per CDR3 protein. The sample has around 300,000 distinct CDR3 sequences; roughly an eighth are singletons. V dropped 1 base and J dropped 7; count of bases not matched to a gene: 3. Germline CDR1 and CDR2: SGDLS and YYNGEE. The CDR3 loop spans 16 amino acids. V is TRBV9 and J is TRBJ2-2, with TRBD2 matching over 14 bases. This receptor was identified in a man between 18 and 35 years old who had mild COVID-19 (a few samples of this study predate the infection). Cell type and time point are not known. The sequenced sample was PBMCs or a T cell subset sorted from them (not recorded which). The CDR3 nucleotides read TGTGCCAGCAGCGTAACCGGGACTAGCGGGGGCGGGGAGCTGTTTTTT. This sequence encodes CASSVTGTSGGGELFF.